The present entry profiles one T cell receptor beta chain with its context. Antigen: not known. Preparing the TCRbeta library involved the use of unique molecular identifiers. MiXCR was run by TCRdb on the PCR reads, yielding one entry per CDR3 protein. Among a few hundred thousand distinct CDR3 sequences listed, roughly 43% were seen once. This specimen belongs to a study of T-cell reconstitution after alpha-beta-depleted transplantation in children. This CDR3 spans 18 amino acids. The germline V gene encodes CDR1 MGHRA and CDR2 YSYEKL. After removal of 3 bases from V and 2 bases from J, the junction contained 13 bases not matched to a gene. Whole-study findings and limits: At one year after transplant, newly produced T cells mostly accounted for T-cell counts and diversity.

The chain joins TRBV4-1 to TRBJ2-3; 8 nucleotides agree with TRBD1. The sequenced sample was PBMCs, obtained before TCRalphabeta/CD19-depleted stem cell transplant. This clonotype was sampled from a girl aged 2-10 years with aplastic anemia, due to receive a stem cell transplant. DNA for the CDR3: TGCGCCAGCAGCCAGTTCCGGGGACAGGCTTTTTACACAGATACGCAGTATTTT. Residues: CASSQFRGQAFYTDTQYF.